This is a list of T cell receptor beta chains from one sample in a study of T cell responses to AZD1222 COVID-19 vaccine. Produced via immunoSEQ multiplex PCR; TCRdb's table is partial and in-frame only. Here the sample spans roughly 170,000 clones, less than 95% being singletons. The input for sequencing was peripheral blood, taken on day 0 of AZD1222 vaccination. The origin of the receptors is an adult in good health. Each CDR3 is given with its conserved first and last residue. D genes are given only for firm matches. Size values are once, few and many counts, or a class for expanded clones, and some rows have none.

V gene: TRBV9
J gene: TRBJ1-3
clone size: few
D gene: -
CDR3 protein: CASSVEEVGNTIYF
CDR3 DNA: TGTGCCAGCAGCGTAGAGGAAGTTGGAAACACCATATATTTT

V gene: TRBV11-2
J gene: TRBJ1-1
clone size: -
D gene: -
CDR3 protein: CASTSAAANTEAFF
CDR3 DNA: TGTGCCAGCACCTCAGCGGCGGCGAACACTGAAGCTTTCTTT

V gene: TRBV5-4
J gene: TRBJ2-1
clone size: -
D gene: -
CDR3 protein: CASSAPGPSGNEQFF
CDR3 DNA: TGTGCCAGCAGCGCCCCGGGCCCGAGTGGGAATGAGCAGTTCTTC

V gene: TRBV18
J gene: TRBJ1-2
clone size: -
D gene: -
CDR3 protein: CASSPQAGNGYTF
CDR3 DNA: TGTGCCAGCTCACCACAGGCGGGTAATGGCTACACCTTC

V gene: TRBV2
J gene: TRBJ2-5
clone size: -
D gene: -
CDR3 protein: CASRETETQYF
CDR3 DNA: TGTGCCAGCAGGGAGACAGAGACCCAGTACTTC

V gene: TRBV2
J gene: TRBJ2-2
clone size: -
D gene: -
CDR3 protein: CATQRQNTGELFF
CDR3 DNA: TGTGCCACCCAGAGACAGAACACCGGGGAGCTGTTTTTT

V gene: TRBV4-2
J gene: TRBJ2-3
clone size: -
D gene: -
CDR3 protein: CASSQGPLDTQYF
CDR3 DNA: TGTGCCAGCAGCCAAGGACCGTTAGATACGCAGTATTTT

V gene: TRBV7-2
J gene: TRBJ1-5
clone size: -
D gene: -
CDR3 protein: CASSLAPPLGVTSNQPQHF
CDR3 DNA: TGTGCCAGCAGCTTAGCCCCCCCCTTAGGGGTCACGAGCAATCAGCCCCAGCATTTT

V gene: TRBV5-1
J gene: TRBJ1-6
clone size: once
D gene: -
CDR3 protein: CASRNTGNHNSPLHF
CDR3 DNA: TGCGCCAGCAGAAACACAGGGAATCATAATTCACCCCTCCACTTT

V gene: TRBV18
J gene: TRBJ2-7
clone size: -
D gene: TRBD1
CDR3 protein: CASSLGQGAFEQYF
CDR3 DNA: TGTGCCAGCTCACTTGGACAGGGGGCATTCGAGCAGTACTTC

V gene: TRBV6-5
J gene: TRBJ1-3
clone size: -
D gene: -
CDR3 protein: CASRAWGGIGNTIYF
CDR3 DNA: TGTGCCAGCAGAGCCTGGGGGGGGATCGGAAACACCATATATTTT

V gene: TRBV7-9
J gene: TRBJ2-7
clone size: -
D gene: -
CDR3 protein: CASSGERTTNEQYF
CDR3 DNA: TGTGCCAGCAGCGGGGAACGGACAACGAACGAGCAGTACTTC

V gene: TRBV7-8
J gene: TRBJ1-3
clone size: -
D gene: -
CDR3 protein: CASSPQEPRGNGNTIYF
CDR3 DNA: TGTGCCAGCAGCCCACAAGAGCCCAGGGGCAATGGAAACACCATATATTTT

V gene: TRBV6-2/TRBV6-3
J gene: TRBJ2-3
clone size: -
D gene: -
CDR3 protein: CASSRRGGQLSTDTQYF
CDR3 DNA: TGTGCCAGCAGCCGCAGGGGGGGACAATTGAGCACAGATACGCAGTATTTT

V gene: TRBV7-3
J gene: TRBJ1-1
clone size: -
D gene: -
CDR3 protein: CASSREGGPNTEAFF
CDR3 DNA: TGTGCCAGCAGCCGCGAAGGGGGACCAAACACTGAAGCTTTCTTT

V gene: TRBV2
J gene: TRBJ1-1
clone size: -
D gene: -
CDR3 protein: CASSEHNLHTEAFF
CDR3 DNA: TGTGCCAGCAGTGAACACAACCTGCACACTGAAGCTTTCTTT

V gene: TRBV5-1
J gene: TRBJ1-1
clone size: -
D gene: TRBD1
CDR3 protein: CASSLQGREAFF
CDR3 DNA: TGCGCCAGCAGCTTACAGGGGCGAGAGGCTTTCTTT

V gene: TRBV12-3/TRBV12-4
J gene: TRBJ2-7
clone size: -
D gene: -
CDR3 protein: CASSLDISYEQYF
CDR3 DNA: TGTGCCAGCAGTTTGGACATCTCCTACGAGCAGTACTTC

V gene: TRBV2
J gene: TRBJ2-3
clone size: -
D gene: TRBD2
CDR3 protein: CASERGASGGTDTQYF
CDR3 DNA: TGTGCCAGCGAGAGGGGGGCTAGCGGGGGCACAGATACGCAGTATTTT

V gene: TRBV25-1
J gene: TRBJ1-1
clone size: once
D gene: -
CDR3 protein: CASSGRGALNTEAFF
CDR3 DNA: TGTGCCAGCAGTGGCCGGGGGGCCCTGAACACTGAAGCTTTCTTT

V gene: TRBV12-3/TRBV12-4
J gene: TRBJ2-1
clone size: -
D gene: -
CDR3 protein: CASSLVGRGEQFF
CDR3 DNA: TGTGCCAGCAGTTTAGTGGGGCGGGGAGAGCAGTTCTTC

V gene: TRBV29-1
J gene: TRBJ2-7
clone size: -
D gene: TRBD2
CDR3 protein: CSVEDGGLPVF
CDR3 DNA: TGCAGCGTTGAAGATGGGGGACTACCCGTCTTC

V gene: TRBV7-2
J gene: TRBJ1-2
clone size: -
D gene: -
CDR3 protein: CASSLGGGVGYTF
CDR3 DNA: TGTGCCAGCAGCTTAGGTGGGGGCGTGGGCTACACCTTC

V gene: TRBV3-1/TRBV3-2
J gene: TRBJ2-7
clone size: -
D gene: -
CDR3 protein: CASSQDTTVSYEQYF
CDR3 DNA: TGTGCCAGCAGCCAAGATACGACAGTCTCCTACGAGCAGTACTTC

V gene: TRBV12-3/TRBV12-4
J gene: TRBJ1-1
clone size: -
D gene: -
CDR3 protein: CASSLEVNTEAFF
CDR3 DNA: TGTGCCAGCAGTTTAGAGGTGAACACTGAAGCTTTCTTT

V gene: TRBV4-3
J gene: TRBJ2-1
clone size: -
D gene: TRBD1
CDR3 protein: CASSQEWDSSYNEQFF
CDR3 DNA: TGCGCCAGCAGCCAAGAGTGGGACAGCTCCTACAATGAGCAGTTCTTC

V gene: TRBV6-2/TRBV6-3
J gene: TRBJ1-3
clone size: -
D gene: -
CDR3 protein: CASSYSQAGSYSGNTIYF
CDR3 DNA: TGTGCCAGCAGTTACTCCCAGGCTGGGTCTTACTCTGGAAACACCATATATTTT

V gene: TRBV7-2
J gene: TRBJ2-3
clone size: -
D gene: TRBD2
CDR3 protein: CASSSRTTGGADTQYF
CDR3 DNA: TGTGCCAGCAGCTCCCGAACGACCGGGGGGGCAGATACGCAGTATTTT